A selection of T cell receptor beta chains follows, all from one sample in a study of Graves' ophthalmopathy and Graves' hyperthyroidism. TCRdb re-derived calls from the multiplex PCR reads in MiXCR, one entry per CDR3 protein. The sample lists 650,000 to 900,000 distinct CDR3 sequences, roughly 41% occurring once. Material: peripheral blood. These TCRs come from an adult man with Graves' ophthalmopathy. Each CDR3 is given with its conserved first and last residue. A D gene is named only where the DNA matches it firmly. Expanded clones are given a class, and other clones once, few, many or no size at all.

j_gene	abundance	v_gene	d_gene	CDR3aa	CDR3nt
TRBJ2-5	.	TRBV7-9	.	CASSSQTGRETQYF	TGTGCCAGCAGCTCACAGACAGGACGAGAGACCCAGTACTTC
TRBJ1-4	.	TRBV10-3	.	CAISDEGEKLFF	TGTGCCATCAGTGATGAGGGTGAAAAACTGTTTTTT
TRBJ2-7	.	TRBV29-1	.	CSVATGRVIYEQYF	TGCAGCGTTGCGACGGGACGTGTGATCTACGAGCAGTACTTC
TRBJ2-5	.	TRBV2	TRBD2	CASSRLAGAQETQYF	TGTGCCAGCAGCAGACTAGCGGGGGCCCAAGAGACCCAGTACTTC
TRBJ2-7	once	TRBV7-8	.	CASSQTGGNEQYF	TGCGCCAGCAGCCAAACCGGTGGGAACGAGCAGTACTTC
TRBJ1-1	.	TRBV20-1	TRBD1	CSASRAGQGRDTEAFF	TGCAGTGCTTCAAGGGCCGGACAGGGGAGGGACACTGAAGCTTTCTTT
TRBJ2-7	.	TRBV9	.	CASSLKAGRSSVQHF	TGTGCCAGCAGCTTAAAAGCGGGCAGGAGTTCGGTGCAGCACTTC
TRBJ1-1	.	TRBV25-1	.	CASSAHGQITEAFF	TGTGCCAGCAGTGCGCATGGACAGATCACTGAAGCTTTCTTT
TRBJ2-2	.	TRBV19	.	CASSIGSGTNTGELFF	TGTGCCAGTAGTATTGGGTCGGGGACGAACACCGGGGAGCTGTTTTTT
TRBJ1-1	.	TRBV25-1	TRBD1	CASSAGGTSEAFF	TGTGCCAGCAGCGCAGGGGGCACATCTGAAGCTTTCTTT
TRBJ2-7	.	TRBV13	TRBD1	CASRRSGGEPYEQYF	TGTGCCAGCAGACGGTCAGGGGGCGAACCCTACGAGCAGTACTTC
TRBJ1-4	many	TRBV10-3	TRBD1	CAISDKQGNEKLFF	TGTGCCATCAGTGACAAACAGGGGAATGAAAAACTGTTTTTT
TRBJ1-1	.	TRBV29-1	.	CAWSPLDEAFF	TGTGCCTGGAGCCCCCTCGATGAAGCTTTCTTT